This entry describes one T cell receptor beta chain. Antigen unknown. RNA in amounts of about 0.5 to 1 ug was reverse transcribed with random hexamers. TCRdb independently ran MiXCR on the immunoSEQ multiplex PCR reads; one entry per CDR3 protein. The sample records some 200,000 distinct CDR3 sequences, about 91% being singletons. These data come from a study of CD8 T cells in Susac syndrome. Study-wide points: As the study acknowledged, the number of individuals in its TCR sequencing and HLA analysis was relatively small.

V dropped 0 bases and J dropped 1 base, with 11 bases sitting between them. Looked up from germline, CDR1 is LNHDA and CDR2 is SQIVND (reference sequence). The CDR3 runs to 16 residues. Sequencing was carried out using CD4+ T cells from PBMCs. The J gene is TRBJ2-3, the V gene TRBV19; tentatively, D is TRBD1 (5 bases). The TCR originated in a human donor with Susac syndrome. The CDR3 sequence: CASSIDHDSRTDTQYF. In DNA form, the CDR3 reads TGTGCCAGTAGTATAGATCACGACAGCCGCACAGATACGCAGTATTTT.